A single T cell receptor (beta chain) is shown here with its context. A far larger clone is a single base away, which makes a read error likely. Investigators prepared the TCR beta libraries by applying iRepertoire HTBI primers and Arm-PCR of CDR3 regions. TCRdb re-analysed the multiplex PCR reads in MiXCR, keeping a single row per CDR3 protein. The data contain approximately 270,000 distinct CDR3 sequences, 15% to 20% of them singletons. Specified time point: newly diagnosed GD, antithyroid drugs for less than 3 months. The TCR library was made from RNA that had been extracted from PBMCs in TRIzol. This sample is part of a study of regulatory T cells in long-lasting Graves disease. There are 15 residues in the CDR3. From germline, CDR1 is MNHGY and CDR2 SVAAGI. In addition, the sample was reused for a study of T cells in Graves' hyperthyroidism and ophthalmopathy. This second report adds: Carried out on the TCR CDR3, a first-round RT-PCR used the HTBI primer set.

The source is a woman between 25 and 40 years old with Graves disease. The material was peripheral blood mononuclear cells (PBMCs), obtained at new diagnosis, from a patient treated with antithyroid drugs. V and J are TRBV6-9 and TRBJ2-5; D may correspond to TRBD1 or TRBD2 (5 bases each). CDR3 nucleotides: TGTGCCAGCGGTTACTCCGGGACCCGAGATGAGACCCAGTACTTC. Translated: CASGYSGTRDETQYF.